This T cell receptor (beta chain) was recorded in a study of T cells expressing NK-cell markers. Study at large: Obtained from sorted CD3+CD56+NKG2C+, CD3+CD56+NKG2C- and CD3+CD56-NKG2C+ T cells were the TCR beta repertoires. General observations from the study: The study found these clonotypes also leading the CD3+CD56-NKG2C+ fraction in a handful of donors.

One entry per CDR3 protein, without DNA, is what TCRdb gives after re-calling the 5' RACE reads. Listed are 350,000 to 400,000 distinct CDR3 sequences; about 10% falls within the top ten. To note about this clonotype: Antigen specificity is unknown.

This CDR3 comprises 15 residues. Looked up from germline, CDR1 is SGHRS and CDR2 is YFSETQ. The sample comprised blood T cells: a sorted CD56 or NKG2C T cell subset, CD4+ or CD8+ T cells, or bulk PBMC T cells (not recorded which). The sequence was obtained from a woman between 50 and 59 years old in good health. The gene calls are TRBV5-1 and TRBJ1-4; TCRdb indicates TRBD1, and absent DNA this call remains unverified. This CDR3 is CASSSVQGSNEKLFF.